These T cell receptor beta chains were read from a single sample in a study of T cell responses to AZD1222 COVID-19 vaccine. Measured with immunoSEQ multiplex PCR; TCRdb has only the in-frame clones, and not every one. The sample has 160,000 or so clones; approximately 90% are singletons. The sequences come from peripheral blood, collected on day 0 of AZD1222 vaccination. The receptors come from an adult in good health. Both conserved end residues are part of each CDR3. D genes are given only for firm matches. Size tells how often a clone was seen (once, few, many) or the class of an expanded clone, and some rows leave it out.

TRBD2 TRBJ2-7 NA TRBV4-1 CASSQATSGRHEQYF TGCGCCAGCAGCCAAGCGACTAGCGGGAGGCACGAGCAGTACTTC
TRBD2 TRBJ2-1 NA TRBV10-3 CAIRSQRTRSSYNEQFF TGTGCCATCAGGTCTCAAAGGACTAGAAGCTCCTACAATGAGCAGTTCTTC
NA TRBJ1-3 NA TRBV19 CASSGGTRRNTIYF TGTGCCAGTAGTGGCGGGACCAGGAGAAACACCATATATTTT
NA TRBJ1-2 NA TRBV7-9 CASRPGGGNYGYTF TGTGCCAGCAGGCCCGGCGGGGGAAACTATGGCTACACCTTC
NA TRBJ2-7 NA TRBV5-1 CASSLGLLSEQYF TGCGCCAGCAGCTTGGGTCTACTAAGCGAGCAGTACTTC
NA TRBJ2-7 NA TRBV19 CASSIVPNSYEQYF TGTGCCAGTAGTATAGTACCGAACAGCTACGAGCAGTACTTC
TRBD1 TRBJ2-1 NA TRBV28 CAIDRDRGTEQFF TGTGCTATAGACCGGGACAGGGGGACTGAGCAGTTCTTC
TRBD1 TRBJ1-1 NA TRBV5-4 CASRQDRGRRTEAFF TGTGCCAGCAGGCAAGACAGGGGGCGCAGAACTGAAGCTTTCTTT
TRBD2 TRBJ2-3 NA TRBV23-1 CASSQAQWFSAGGTDTQYF TGCGCCAGCAGTCAAGCCCAATGGTTTTCCGCGGGAGGAACAGATACGCAGTATTTT
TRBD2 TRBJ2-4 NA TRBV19 CACQSGTLGDIQYF TGTGCCTGCCAGAGCGGGACCTTAGGAGACATTCAGTACTTC
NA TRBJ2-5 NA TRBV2 CASRLVQETQYF TGTGCCAGCCGACTAGTTCAAGAGACCCAGTACTTC
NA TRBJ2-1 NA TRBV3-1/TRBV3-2 CASSQANEQFF TGTGCCAGCAGCCAGGCCAATGAGCAGTTCTTC
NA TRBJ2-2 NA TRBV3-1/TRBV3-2 CASSQARGAGAISNTGELFF TGTGCCAGCAGCCAAGCCCGAGGGGCGGGCGCCATTTCGAACACCGGGGAGCTGTTTTTT
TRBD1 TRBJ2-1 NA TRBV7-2 CASSFRDRLIDEQFF TGTGCCAGCAGCTTCCGGGACAGGCTGATTGATGAGCAGTTCTTC
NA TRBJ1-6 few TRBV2 CASIRDGYRSPLHF TGTGCCAGCATTCGGGACGGGTATAGATCACCCCTCCACTTT
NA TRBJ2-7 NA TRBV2 CASTAGRFDEQYF TGTGCCAGCACGGCAGGCAGGTTTGACGAGCAGTACTTC
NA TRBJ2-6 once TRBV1 CTSSQDSSTGANVLTF TGCACCAGCAGTCAAGACAGTTCAACCGGGGCCAACGTCCTGACTTTC
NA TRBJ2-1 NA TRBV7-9 CASSPLDRPGEQFF TGTGCCAGCAGCCCCTTGGACCGCCCGGGGGAGCAGTTCTTC
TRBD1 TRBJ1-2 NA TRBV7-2 CASTWTGINYGYTF TGTGCCAGCACCTGGACAGGGATCAACTATGGCTACACCTTC
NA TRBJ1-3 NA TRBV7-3 CASSLTREDTIYF TGTGCCAGCAGCTTAACCCGAGAAGACACCATATATTTT
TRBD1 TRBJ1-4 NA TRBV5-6 CASSLPGQGLEKLFF TGTGCCAGCAGCTTACCGGGACAGGGGCTAGAAAAACTGTTTTTT
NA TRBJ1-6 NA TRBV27 CASSRGMNSPLHF TGTGCCAGCAGTCGGGGTATGAATTCACCCCTCCACTTT
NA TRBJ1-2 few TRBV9 CASSVWGAMGGYTF TGTGCCAGCAGCGTCTGGGGGGCGATGGGTGGCTACACCTTC
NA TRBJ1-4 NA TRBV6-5 CASSPRRTSNEKLFF TGTGCCAGCAGCCCCCGGCGTACCAGCAATGAAAAACTGTTTTTT
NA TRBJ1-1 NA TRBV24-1 CATSDANDSIMNTEAFF TGTGCCACCAGTGATGCTAATGACAGCATCATGAACACTGAAGCTTTCTTT
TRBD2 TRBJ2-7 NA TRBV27 CASSSLAGLYEQYF TGTGCCAGCAGTTCTCTAGCGGGCCTTTACGAGCAGTACTTC
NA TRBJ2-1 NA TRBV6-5 CASSYGGNEQFF TGTGCCAGCAGTTACGGGGGCAATGAGCAGTTCTTC
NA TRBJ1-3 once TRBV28 CASRSNTIYF TGTGCCAGTAGAAGTAACACCATATATTTT
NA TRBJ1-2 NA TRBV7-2 CASSADRNYGYTF TGTGCCAGCAGCGCAGACAGGAACTATGGCTACACCTTC
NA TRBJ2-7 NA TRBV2 CASNRLGRLEQYF TGTGCCAGCAACAGGTTGGGGAGGCTCGAGCAGTACTTC
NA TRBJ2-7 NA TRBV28 CATSLGSYEQYF TGTGCCACCTCGTTGGGCTCCTACGAGCAGTACTTC
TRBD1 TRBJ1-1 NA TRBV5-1 CASSVNRGEAFF TGCGCCAGCAGCGTGAACAGGGGTGAAGCTTTCTTT
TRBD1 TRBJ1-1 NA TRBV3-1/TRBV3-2 CASSQAWTGLSEAFF TGTGCCAGCAGCCAAGCTTGGACAGGGCTGAGTGAAGCTTTCTTT